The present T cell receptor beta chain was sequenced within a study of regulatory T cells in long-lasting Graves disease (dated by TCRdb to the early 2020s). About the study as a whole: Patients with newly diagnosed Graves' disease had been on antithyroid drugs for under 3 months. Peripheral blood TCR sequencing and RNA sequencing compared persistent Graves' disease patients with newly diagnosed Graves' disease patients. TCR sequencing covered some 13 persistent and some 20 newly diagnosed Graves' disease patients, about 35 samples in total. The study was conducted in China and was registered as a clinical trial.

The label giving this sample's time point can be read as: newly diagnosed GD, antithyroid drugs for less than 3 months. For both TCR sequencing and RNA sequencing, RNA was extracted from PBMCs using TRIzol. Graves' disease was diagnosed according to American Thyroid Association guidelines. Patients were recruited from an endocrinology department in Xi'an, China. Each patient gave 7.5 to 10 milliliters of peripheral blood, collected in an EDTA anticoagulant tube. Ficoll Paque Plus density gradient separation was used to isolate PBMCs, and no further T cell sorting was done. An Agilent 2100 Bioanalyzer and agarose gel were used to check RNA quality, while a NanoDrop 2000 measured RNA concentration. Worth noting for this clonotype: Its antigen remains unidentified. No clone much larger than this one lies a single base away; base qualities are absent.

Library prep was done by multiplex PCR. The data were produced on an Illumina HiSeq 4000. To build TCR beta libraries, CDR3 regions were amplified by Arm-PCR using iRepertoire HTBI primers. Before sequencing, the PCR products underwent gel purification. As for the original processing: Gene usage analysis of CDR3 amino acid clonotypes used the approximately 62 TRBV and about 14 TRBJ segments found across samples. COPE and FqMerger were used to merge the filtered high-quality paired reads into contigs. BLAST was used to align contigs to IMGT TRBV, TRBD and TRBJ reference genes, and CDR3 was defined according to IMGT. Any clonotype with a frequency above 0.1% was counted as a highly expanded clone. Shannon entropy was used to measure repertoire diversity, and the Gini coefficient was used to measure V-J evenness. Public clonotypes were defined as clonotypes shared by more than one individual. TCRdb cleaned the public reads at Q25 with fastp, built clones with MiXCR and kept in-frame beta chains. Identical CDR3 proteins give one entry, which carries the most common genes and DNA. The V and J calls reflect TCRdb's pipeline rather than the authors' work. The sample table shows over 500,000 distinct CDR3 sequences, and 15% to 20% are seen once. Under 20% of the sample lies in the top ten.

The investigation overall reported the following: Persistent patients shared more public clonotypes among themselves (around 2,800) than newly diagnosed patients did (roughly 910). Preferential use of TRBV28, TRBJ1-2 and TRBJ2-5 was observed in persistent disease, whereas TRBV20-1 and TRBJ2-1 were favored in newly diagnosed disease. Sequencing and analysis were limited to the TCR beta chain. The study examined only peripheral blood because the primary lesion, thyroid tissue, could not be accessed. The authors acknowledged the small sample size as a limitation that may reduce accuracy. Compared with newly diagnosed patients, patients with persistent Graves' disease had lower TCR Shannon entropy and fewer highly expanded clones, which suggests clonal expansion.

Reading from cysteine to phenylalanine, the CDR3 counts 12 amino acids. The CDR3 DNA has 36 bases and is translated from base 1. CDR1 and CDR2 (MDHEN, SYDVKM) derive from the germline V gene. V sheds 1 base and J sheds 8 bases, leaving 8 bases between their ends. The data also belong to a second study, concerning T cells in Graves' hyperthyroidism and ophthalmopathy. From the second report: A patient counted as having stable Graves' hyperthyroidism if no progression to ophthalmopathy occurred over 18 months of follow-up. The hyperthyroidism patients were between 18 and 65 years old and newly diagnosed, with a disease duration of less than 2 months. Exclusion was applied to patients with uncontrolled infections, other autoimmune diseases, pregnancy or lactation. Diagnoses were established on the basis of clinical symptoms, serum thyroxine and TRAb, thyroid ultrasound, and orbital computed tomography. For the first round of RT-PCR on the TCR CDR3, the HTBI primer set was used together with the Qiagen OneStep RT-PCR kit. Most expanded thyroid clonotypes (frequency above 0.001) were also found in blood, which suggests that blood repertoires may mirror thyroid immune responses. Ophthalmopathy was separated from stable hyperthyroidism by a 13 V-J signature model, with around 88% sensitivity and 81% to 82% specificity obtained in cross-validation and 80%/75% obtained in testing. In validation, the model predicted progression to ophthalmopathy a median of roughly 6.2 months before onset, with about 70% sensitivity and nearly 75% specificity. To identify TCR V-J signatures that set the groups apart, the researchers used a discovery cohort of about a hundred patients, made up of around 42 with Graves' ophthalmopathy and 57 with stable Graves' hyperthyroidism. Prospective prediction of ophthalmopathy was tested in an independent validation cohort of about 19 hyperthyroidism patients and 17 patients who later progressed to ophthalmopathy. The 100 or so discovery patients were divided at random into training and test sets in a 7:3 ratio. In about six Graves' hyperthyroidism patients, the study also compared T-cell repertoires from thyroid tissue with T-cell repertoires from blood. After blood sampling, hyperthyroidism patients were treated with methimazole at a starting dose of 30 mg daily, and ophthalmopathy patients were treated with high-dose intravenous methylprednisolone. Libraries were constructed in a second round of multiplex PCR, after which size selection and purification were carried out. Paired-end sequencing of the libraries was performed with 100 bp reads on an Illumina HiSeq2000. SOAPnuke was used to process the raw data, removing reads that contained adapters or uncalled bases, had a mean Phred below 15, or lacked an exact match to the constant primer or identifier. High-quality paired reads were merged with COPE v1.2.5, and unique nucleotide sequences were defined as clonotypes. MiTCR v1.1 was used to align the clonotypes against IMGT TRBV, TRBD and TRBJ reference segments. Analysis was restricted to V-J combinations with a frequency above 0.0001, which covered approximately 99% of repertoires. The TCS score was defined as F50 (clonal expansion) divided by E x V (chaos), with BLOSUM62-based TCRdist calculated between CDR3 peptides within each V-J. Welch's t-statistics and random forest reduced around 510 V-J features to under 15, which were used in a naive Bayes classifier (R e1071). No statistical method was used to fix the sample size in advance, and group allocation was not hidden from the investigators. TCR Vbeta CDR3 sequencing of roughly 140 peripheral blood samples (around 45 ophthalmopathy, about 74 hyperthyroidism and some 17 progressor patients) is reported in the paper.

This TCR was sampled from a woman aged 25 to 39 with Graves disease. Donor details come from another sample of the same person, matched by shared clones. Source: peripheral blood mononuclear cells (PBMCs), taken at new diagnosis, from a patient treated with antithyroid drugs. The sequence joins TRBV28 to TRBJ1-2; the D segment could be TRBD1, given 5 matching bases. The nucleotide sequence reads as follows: TGTGCCAGCAGTTTATTGGGACGAGGCTACACCTTC. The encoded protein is CASSLLGRGYTF.